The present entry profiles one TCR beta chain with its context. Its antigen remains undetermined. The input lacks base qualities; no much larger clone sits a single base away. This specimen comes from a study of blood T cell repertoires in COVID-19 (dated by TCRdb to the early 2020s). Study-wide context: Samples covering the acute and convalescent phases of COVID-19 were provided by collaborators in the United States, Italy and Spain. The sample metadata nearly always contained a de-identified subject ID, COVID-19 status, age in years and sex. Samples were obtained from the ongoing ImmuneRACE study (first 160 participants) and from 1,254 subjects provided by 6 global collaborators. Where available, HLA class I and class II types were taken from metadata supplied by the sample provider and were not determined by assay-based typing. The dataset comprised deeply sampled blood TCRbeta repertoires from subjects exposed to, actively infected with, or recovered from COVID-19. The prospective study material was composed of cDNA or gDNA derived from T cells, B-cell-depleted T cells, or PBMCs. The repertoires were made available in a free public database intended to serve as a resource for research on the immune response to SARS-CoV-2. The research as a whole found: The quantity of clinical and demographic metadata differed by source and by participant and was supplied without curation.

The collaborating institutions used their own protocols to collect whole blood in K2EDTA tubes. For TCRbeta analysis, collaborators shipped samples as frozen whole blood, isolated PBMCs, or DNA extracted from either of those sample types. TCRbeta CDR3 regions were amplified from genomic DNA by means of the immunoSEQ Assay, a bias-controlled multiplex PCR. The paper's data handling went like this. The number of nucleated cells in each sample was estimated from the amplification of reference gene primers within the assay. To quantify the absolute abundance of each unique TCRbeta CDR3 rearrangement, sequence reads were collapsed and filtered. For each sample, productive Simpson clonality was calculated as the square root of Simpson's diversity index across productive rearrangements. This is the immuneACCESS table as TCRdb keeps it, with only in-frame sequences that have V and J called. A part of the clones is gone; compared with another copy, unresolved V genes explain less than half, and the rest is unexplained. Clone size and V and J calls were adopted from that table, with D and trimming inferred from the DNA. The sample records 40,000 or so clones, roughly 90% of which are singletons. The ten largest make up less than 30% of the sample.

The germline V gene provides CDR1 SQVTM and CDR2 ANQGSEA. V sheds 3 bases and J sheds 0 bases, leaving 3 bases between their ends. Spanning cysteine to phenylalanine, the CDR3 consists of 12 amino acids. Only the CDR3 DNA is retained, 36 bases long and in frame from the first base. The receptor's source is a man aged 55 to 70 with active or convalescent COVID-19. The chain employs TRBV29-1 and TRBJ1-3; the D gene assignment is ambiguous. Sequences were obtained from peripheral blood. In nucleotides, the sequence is TGCAGCGTTGAGGCCTCTGGAAACACCATATATTTT. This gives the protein CSVEASGNTIYF.